This entry is about one T cell receptor beta chain. Its antigen has not been determined. Base quality data are lacking; no much larger clone is found one base away. The record originates from a study of blood T cells in healthy people across ages (dated by TCRdb to 2014 to 2015). About the study as a whole: In model experiments, template switching captured roughly one uniquely barcoded TCR beta cDNA molecule for every two T cells. The study measured age-related changes in TCR beta repertoire diversity using deep sequencing normalized with unique cDNA molecular identifiers. The donors were split into four age groups: young (average 16 years), middle-aged (over 35), aged (roughly 60) and long-lived (under 90). To avoid experimental bias, donors of different ages were randomly spread across the sequencing lanes. The study analyzed two additional independent replicas of 1 million unique cDNA reads from the same blood draw for two donors, one aged 18 to 29 and one aged 80 or older. Broader findings and caveats from the paper: Observed TCR beta diversity per million T cells fell roughly linearly with age, and a significant reduction was already apparent by age around 36. Estimates of total diversity based on one million sequenced T cells were regarded as lower bounds and as underestimates. The percentage of naive T cells measured by flow cytometry correlated strongly with observed TCR beta diversity. Since profiling was done on bulk unsorted PBMCs, naive and antigen-experienced compartments could not be conclusively compared. Because the CMV infection status of the donors was unknown, age-related changes in expanded clonotypes may potentially have been confounded. Compared with the aged group, the long-lived group had more naive CD4+ T cells, fewer expanded clones and increased TCR diversity, suggesting age selection.

The method was 5' RACE. The reads were generated on an Illumina HiSeq 2500. A second PCR of roughly 7 to 11 cycles was run with a J-beta primer mix and a sample-barcoded 5' primer. A unique molecular identifier was introduced onto each TCR beta cDNA molecule by a template-switch 5' adaptor carrying 12 random nucleotides. At least 2.5 million CDR3-containing paired-end reads were obtained from each sample. First-strand cDNA synthesis was performed from all RNA using the Mint cDNA synthesis kit, with priming by a TRBC-specific oligonucleotide. All cDNA was treated with uracil-DNA glycosylase and then went through a first 18-cycle PCR with the universal primers M1SS and BC2_uni_R. As for the authors' bioinformatics: Normalization of each sample was performed by random selection of 1 million high-quality reads, each carrying a distinct molecular identifier. Reads with shared molecular identifiers were discarded instead of being binned into consensus sequences. MiTCR, set to a Q25 quality threshold and the strictest error-elimination algorithm, was used for CDR3 identification, clonotype clustering and error correction. A nonparametric unseen species model with Euler transformation was used to estimate a lower bound on total TCR beta diversity. TCRdb passed the public sequencing reads through fastp at Q25 and MiXCR, retaining productive beta sequences. Every CDR3 protein is listed once, alongside the most common genes and DNA of its rows. The V and J calls here are based on TCRdb, not the publication. The sample data list 1,500,000 or so distinct CDR3 sequences, and almost 60% of these were observed just once. The top ten hold 6.5% to 8% of the sample.

The CDR3 starts with the cysteine, ends with the phenylalanine, and has 15 residues. Of the read, only the CDR3 DNA is kept; its 45 bases are in frame from base 1. The 39 donors, aged about 6 to 100 years, were systemically healthy Caucasian individuals from Russia. Approximately 9.3 milliliters of peripheral blood were collected from each donor into EDTA-treated Vacutainer tubes. Ficoll-Paque density-gradient centrifugation was used to isolate PBMCs, with at least 7 million obtained per sample. Trizol reagent was used to extract total RNA from PBMCs, with at least 5.5 micrograms per sample. For every donor, an aliquot of PBMCs went through flow cytometry to measure the percentages of naive CD45RAhigh/CD27high T cells.

The sequence was collected from a man aged 18-30 years in good health. The specimen sequenced was blood. The sequence is built from TRBV12-3 or TRBV12-4 and TRBJ2-5; the D gene is perhaps TRBD2, on 6 matching bases. The better agreement between TRBJ2-7 and the DNA end casts doubt on the J call. DNA sequence: TGTGCCAGCAGTGCCGGGACTTCCATGTTCCACGAGCAGTACTTC. It codes for CASSAGTSMFHEQYF.